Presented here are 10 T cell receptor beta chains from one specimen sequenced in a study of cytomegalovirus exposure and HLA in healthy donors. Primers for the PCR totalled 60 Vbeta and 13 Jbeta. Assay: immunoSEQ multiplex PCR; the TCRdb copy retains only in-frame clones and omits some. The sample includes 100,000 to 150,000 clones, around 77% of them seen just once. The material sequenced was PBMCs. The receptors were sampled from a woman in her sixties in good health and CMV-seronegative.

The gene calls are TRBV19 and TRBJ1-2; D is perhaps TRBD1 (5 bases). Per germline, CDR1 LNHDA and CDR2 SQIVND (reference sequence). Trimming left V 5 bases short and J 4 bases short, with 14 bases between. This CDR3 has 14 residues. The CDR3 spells CASSPQVGVYGYTF. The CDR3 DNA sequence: TGTGCCAGTAGTCCCCAGGTAGGGGTCTATGGCTACACCTTC.

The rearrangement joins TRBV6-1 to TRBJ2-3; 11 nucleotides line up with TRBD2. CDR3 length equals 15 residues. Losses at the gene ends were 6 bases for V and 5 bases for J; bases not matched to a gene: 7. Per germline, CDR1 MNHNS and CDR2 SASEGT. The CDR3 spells CASRLAGGPGDTQYF. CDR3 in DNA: TGTGCCAGCAGGTTAGCGGGAGGGCCGGGAGATACGCAGTATTTT.

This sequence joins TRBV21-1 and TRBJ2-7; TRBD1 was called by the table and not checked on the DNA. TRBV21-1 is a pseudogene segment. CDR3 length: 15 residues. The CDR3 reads CASSNYNRESREQYF. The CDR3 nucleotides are TGTGCCAGCAGCAATTATAACAGGGAGTCGAGAGAGCAGTACTTC.

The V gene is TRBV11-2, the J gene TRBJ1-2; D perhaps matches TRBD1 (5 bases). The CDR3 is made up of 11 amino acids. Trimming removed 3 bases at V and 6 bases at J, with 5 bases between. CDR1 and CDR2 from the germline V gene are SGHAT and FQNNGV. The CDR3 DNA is TGTGCCAGCAGCTTCAGGGATGGCTACACCTTC. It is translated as CASSFRDGYTF.

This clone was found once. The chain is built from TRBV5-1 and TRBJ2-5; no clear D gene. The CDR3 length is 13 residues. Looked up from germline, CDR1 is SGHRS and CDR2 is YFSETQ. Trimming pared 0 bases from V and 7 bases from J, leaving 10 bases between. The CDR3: CASSLGQSRTQYF. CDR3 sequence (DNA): TGCGCCAGCAGCTTGGGGCAGTCCAGGACCCAGTACTTC.

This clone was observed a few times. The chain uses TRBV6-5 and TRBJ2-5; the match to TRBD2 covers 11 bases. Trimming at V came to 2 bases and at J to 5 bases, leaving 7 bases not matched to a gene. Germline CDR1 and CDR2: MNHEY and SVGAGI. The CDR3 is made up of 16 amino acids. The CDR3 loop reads CASSYGVAGGLETQYF. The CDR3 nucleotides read TGTGCCAGCAGTTACGGGGTAGCGGGGGGGCTGGAGACCCAGTACTTC.

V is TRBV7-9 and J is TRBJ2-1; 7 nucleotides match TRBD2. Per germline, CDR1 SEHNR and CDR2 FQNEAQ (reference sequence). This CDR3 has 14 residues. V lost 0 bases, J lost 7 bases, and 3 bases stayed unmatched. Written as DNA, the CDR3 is TGTGCCAGCAGCTTAGCGGGAGGGCCGAATGAGCAGTTCTTC. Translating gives CASSLAGGPNEQFF.

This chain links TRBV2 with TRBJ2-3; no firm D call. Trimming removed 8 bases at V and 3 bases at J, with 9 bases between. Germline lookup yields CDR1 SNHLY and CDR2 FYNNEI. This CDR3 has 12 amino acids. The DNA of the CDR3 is TGTGCCAGCTGGTGGGCAACAGATACGCAGTATTTT. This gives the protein CASWWATDTQYF.

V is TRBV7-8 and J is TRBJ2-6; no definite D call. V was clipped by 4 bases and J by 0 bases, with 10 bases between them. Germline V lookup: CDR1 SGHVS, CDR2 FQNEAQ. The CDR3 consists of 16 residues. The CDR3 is CASSSLRSSGANVLTF. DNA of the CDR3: TGTGCCAGCAGCTCACTCCGGAGCTCTGGGGCCAACGTCCTGACTTTC. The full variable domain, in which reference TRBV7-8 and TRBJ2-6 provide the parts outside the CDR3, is GAGVSQSPRYKVAKRGQDVALRCDPISGHVSLFWYQQALGQGPEFLTYFQNEAQLDKSGLPSDRFFAERPEGSVSTLKIQRTQQEDSAVYLCASSSLRSSGANVLTFGAGSRLTVL.

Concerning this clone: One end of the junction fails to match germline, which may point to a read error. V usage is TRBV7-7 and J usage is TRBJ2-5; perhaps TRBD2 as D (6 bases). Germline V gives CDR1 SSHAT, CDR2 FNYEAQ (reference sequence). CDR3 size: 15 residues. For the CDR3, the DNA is TGTGCTAGCAGCTTAGAAGGGCTGGGGAGGGAGACCCAGTACTTC. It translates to CASSLEGLGRETQYF.